This TCR beta chain was recovered during a study of T cell repertoires in cytomegalovirus infection (dated by TCRdb to the late 2010s). Describing the broader study: Because public TCR beta signatures pointed to carriage of CMV infection together with the matching HLA type, the HLA type of each donor mattered for the analysis.

Concerning this clonotype itself: Its antigen target is currently unknown. Per-base quality was not reported, and no clone a single base away is much larger than it.

What the work shows at the level of the full study, not this receptor alone: The ex vivo response was dominated by HLA-C-restricted CMV-specific TCR beta clonotypes, which also provided the single most frequent clonotype in two of eight donors. Cumulative frequency of public TCR beta family members discriminated carriers of CMV infection plus the relevant HLA type in this cohort and an independent roughly 330-donor cohort.

The instrument given in TCRdb is Illumina HiSeq 1500. Clones were called with MiXCR by TCRdb after fastp trimmed the public reads at Q25, and only in-frame beta chains were retained. Rows merge per CDR3 protein into single entries with the most common DNA and genes. This sample has around 260,000 distinct CDR3 sequences in its table, and 20% to 30% of those were observed once. The ten top clones hold 14% of the sample. What was sequenced was PBMCs. The sequence derives from a human donor in good health (CMV status not recorded). Some clones in this sample may be carry-over from other donors' samples.

In nucleotides, the sequence is TGCAGTGCTGAAACCAGACCCTACGAGCAGTACTTC. It specifies CSAETRPYEQYF. Recombination connected TRBV20-1 to TRBJ2-7; there is no confident call for the D gene. Its CDR3 holds 12 amino acids, cysteine through phenylalanine. Only the CDR3 DNA stays, 36 bases, in frame from base 1. V is shortened by 5 bases, J by 2 bases, and the region joining them spans 10 bases. The germline V gene (reference sequence) sets CDR1 to DFQATT and CDR2 to SNEGSKA.